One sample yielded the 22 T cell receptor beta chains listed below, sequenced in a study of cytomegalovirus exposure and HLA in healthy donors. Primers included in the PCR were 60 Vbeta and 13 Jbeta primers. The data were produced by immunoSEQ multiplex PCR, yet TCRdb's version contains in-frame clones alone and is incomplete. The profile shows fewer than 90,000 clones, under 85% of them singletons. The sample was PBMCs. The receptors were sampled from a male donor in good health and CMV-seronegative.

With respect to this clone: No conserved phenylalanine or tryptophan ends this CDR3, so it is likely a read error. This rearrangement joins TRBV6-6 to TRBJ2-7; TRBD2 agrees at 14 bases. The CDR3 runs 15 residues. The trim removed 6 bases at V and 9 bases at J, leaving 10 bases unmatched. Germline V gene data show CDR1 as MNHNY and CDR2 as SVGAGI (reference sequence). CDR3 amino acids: CASSEGTSGGIGQYL. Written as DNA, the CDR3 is TGTGCCAGCAGCGAGGGGACTAGCGGGGGCATAGGGCAGTACCTC.

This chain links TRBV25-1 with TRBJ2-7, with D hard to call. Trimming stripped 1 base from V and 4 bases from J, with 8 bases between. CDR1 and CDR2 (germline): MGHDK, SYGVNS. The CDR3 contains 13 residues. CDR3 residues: CASSESGRYEQYF. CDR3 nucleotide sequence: TGTGCCAGCAGTGAATCCGGTCGGTACGAGCAGTACTTC.

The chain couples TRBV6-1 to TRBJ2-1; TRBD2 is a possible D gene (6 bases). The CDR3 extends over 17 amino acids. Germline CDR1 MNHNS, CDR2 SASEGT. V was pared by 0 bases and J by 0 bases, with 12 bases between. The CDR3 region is CASSEAEAGSSYNEQFF. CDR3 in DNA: TGTGCCAGCAGTGAAGCTGAGGCGGGAAGCTCCTACAATGAGCAGTTCTTC.

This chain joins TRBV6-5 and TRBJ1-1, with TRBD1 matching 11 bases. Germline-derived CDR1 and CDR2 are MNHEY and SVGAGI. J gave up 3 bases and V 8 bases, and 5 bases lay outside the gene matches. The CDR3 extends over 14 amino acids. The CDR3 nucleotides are TGTGCCAGCTCAGGACAGGGGGCGGACACTGAAGCTTTCTTT. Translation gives CASSGQGADTEAFF.

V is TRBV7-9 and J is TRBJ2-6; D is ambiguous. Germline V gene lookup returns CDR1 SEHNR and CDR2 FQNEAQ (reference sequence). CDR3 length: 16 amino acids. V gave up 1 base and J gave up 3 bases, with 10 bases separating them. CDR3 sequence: CASSLVGGRGANVLTF. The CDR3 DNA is TGTGCCAGCAGCTTAGTAGGTGGGCGTGGGGCCAACGTCCTGACTTTC.

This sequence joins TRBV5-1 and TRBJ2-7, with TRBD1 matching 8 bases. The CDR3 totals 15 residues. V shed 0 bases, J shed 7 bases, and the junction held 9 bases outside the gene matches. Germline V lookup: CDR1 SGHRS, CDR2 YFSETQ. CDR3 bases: TGCGCCAGCAGCTTGGAGGCAGGGGGCTTAGGGGAGCAGTACTTC. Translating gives CASSLEAGGLGEQYF.

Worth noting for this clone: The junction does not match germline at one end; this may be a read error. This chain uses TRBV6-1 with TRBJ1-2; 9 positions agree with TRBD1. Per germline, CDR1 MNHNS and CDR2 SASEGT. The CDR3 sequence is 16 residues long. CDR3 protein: CASSEKWGTGPYDYTF. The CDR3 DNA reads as TGTGCCAGCAGTGAAAAATGGGGGACAGGGCCGTATGACTACACCTTC.

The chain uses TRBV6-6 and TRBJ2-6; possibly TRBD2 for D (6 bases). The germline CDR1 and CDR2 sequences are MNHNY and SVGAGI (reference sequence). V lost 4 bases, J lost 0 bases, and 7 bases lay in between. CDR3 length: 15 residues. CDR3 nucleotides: TGTGCCAGCAGTTGGGGAGGCTCTGGGGCCAACGTCCTGACTTTC. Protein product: CASSWGGSGANVLTF.

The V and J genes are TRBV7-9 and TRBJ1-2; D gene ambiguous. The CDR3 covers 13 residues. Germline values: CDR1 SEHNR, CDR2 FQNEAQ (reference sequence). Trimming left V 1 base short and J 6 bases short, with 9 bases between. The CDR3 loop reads CASSLDPTHGYTF. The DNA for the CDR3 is TGTGCCAGCAGCTTAGATCCTACTCATGGCTACACCTTC.

CDR3 sequence reads: CASSLYRDRGYEQYF. The CDR3 nucleotides are TGTGCCAGCAGTTTATACCGGGACAGGGGCTACGAGCAGTACTTC. J is TRBJ2-7 and V is TRBV27, with TRBD1 identical over 10 bases. The CDR3 is 15 residues long. CDR1 MNHEY and CDR2 SMNVEV come from the germline V gene (reference sequence). V dropped 1 base and J dropped 3; count of bases not matched to a gene: 3.

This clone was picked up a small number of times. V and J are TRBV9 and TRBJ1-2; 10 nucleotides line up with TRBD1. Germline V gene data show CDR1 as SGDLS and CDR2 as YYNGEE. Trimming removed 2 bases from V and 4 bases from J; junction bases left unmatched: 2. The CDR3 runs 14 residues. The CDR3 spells CASSVGQGTYGYTF. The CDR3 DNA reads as TGTGCCAGCAGCGTGGGACAGGGGACCTATGGCTACACCTTC.

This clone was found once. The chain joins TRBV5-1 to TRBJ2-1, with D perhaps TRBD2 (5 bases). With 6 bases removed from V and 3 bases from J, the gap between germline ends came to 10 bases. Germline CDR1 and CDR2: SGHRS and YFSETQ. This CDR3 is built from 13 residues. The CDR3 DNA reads TGCGCCAGCAAACGGGCGGGCTACAATGAGCAGTTCTTC. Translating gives CASKRAGYNEQFF.

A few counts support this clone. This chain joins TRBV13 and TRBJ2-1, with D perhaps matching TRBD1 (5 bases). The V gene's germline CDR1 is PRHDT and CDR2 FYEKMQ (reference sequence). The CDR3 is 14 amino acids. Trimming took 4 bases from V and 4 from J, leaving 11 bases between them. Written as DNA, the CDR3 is TGTGCCAGCAGCTCCCAGACAGCTTACAATGAGCAGTTCTTC. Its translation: CASSSQTAYNEQFF.

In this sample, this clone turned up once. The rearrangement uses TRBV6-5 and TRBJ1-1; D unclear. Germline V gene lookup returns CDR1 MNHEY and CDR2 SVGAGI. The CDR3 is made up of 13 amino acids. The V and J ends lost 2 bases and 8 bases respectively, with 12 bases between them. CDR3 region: CASSYDGQFEAFF. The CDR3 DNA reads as TGTGCCAGCAGTTACGATGGGCAGTTCGAAGCTTTCTTT.

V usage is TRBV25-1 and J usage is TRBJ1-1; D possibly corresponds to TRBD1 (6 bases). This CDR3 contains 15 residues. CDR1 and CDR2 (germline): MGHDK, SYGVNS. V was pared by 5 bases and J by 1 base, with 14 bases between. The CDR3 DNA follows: TGTGCCAGCAGTCGCCGGGACACAACGAACACTGAAGCTTTCTTT. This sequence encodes CASSRRDTTNTEAFF.

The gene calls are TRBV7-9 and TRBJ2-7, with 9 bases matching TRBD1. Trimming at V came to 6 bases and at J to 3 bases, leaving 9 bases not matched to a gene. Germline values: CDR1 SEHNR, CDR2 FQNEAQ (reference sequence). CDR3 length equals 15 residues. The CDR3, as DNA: TGTGCCAGCAGATCGGACAGGGGAGGCGACTACGAGCAGTACTTC. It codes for CASRSDRGGDYEQYF.

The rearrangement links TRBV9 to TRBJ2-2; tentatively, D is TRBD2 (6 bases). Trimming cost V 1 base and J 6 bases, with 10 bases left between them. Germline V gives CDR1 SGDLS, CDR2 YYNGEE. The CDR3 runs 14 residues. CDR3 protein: CASSVLGGSGELFF. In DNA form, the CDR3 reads TGTGCCAGCAGCGTACTAGGAGGGTCCGGGGAGCTGTTTTTT.

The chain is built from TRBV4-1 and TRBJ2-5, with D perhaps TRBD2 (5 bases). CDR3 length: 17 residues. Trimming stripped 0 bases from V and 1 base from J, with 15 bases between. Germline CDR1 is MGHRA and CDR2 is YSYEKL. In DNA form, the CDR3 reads TGCGCCAGCAGCCAAGACGCCGGGATAGGGAGCCAAGAGACCCAGTACTTC. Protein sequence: CASSQDAGIGSQETQYF.

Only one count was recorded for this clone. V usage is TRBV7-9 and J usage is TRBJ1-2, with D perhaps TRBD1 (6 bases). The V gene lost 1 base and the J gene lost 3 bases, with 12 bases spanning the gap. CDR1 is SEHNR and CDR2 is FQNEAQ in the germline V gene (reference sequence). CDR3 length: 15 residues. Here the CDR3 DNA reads TGTGCCAGCAGCTTAGGGACAGATGCTGACTATGGCTACACCTTC. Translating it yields CASSLGTDADYGYTF.

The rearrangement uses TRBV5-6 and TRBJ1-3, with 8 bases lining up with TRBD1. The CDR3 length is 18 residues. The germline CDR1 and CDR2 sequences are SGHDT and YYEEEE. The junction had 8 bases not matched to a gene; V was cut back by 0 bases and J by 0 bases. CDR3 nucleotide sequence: TGTGCCAGCAGCTTGGGACAGGGGCGCCTGTTCTCTGGAAACACCATATATTTT. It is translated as CASSLGQGRLFSGNTIYF.

The CDR3 loop reads CASGPTALETYEQYF. CDR3 sequence (DNA): TGCGCCAGCGGCCCCACGGCACTAGAGACCTACGAGCAGTACTTC. J is TRBJ2-7 and V is TRBV5-1, with D possibly being TRBD2 (5 bases). Germline V gene lookup returns CDR1 SGHRS and CDR2 YFSETQ. This CDR3 is 15 amino acids long. V was pared by 7 bases and J by 2 bases, with 19 bases between.

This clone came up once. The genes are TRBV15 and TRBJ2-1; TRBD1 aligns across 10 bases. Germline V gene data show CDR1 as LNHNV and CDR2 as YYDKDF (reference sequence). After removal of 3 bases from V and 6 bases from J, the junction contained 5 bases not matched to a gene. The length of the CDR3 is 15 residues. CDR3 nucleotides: TGTGCCACCAGCAGCCCGGGACAGGGGCGCAATGAGCAGTTCTTC. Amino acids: CATSSPGQGRNEQFF.